A single sample gave rise to the 27 T cell receptor beta chains below, sequenced in a study of cytomegalovirus exposure and HLA in healthy donors. In the PCR, 60 Vbeta and 13 Jbeta primers were used. Data came from immunoSEQ multiplex PCR; TCRdb stores just in-frame clones and leaves some out. This table holds roughly 120,000 clones. Specimen: PBMCs. These receptors were collected from a man in his thirties or forties in good health and CMV-seronegative.

The chain joins TRBV5-1 to TRBJ2-1; possible D gene TRBD2, 5 bases. V lost 1 base and J lost 7, with 18 bases in between. This CDR3 region has 16 residues. Germline V CDR1 and CDR2: SGHRS, YFSETQ. The CDR3 region is CASSLNLAPSGNEQFF. The CDR3, as DNA: TGCGCCAGCAGCTTGAACCTCGCACCCTCGGGGAATGAGCAGTTCTTC.

The chain is built from TRBV14 and TRBJ1-2; D is undetermined. The ends were cut back, 3 bases at V and 2 bases at J, with 13 bases in the middle. This CDR3 has 15 residues. The germline V gene encodes CDR1 SGHDN and CDR2 FVKESK. The CDR3 region is CASSHWSGSNYGYTF. In DNA, the CDR3 is TGTGCCAGCAGCCACTGGTCGGGATCAAACTATGGCTACACCTTC.

The genes are TRBV19 and TRBJ2-7, with a possible D match to TRBD2 (6 bases). The V and J ends lost 3 bases and 2 bases respectively, with 20 bases between them. Looked up from germline, CDR1 is LNHDA and CDR2 is SQIVND (reference sequence). This CDR3 comprises 17 residues. This chain's CDR3 is CASSIPFSRGAPYEQYF. The DNA of the CDR3 is TGTGCCAGTAGTATCCCTTTCAGTCGCGGGGCCCCCTACGAGCAGTACTTC.

The chain joins TRBV5-1 to TRBJ2-3, with D possibly TRBD2 on 5 matching bases. CDR1 and CDR2 (germline): SGHRS, YFSETQ. The germline V and J ends were trimmed by 2 bases and 3 bases, with 10 bases remaining between them. The CDR3 sequence is 14 residues long. The CDR3 loop reads CASSFGPGTDTQYF. The CDR3 DNA reads as TGCGCCAGCAGCTTCGGACCGGGGACAGATACGCAGTATTTT.

Details on this clone: Other DNA sequences in this specimen translate into the identical CDR3. The genes are TRBV5-1 and TRBJ1-1; possibly TRBD1 for D (6 bases). The ends were cut back, 0 bases at V and 1 base at J, with 7 bases in the middle. CDR1 is SGHRS and CDR2 is YFSETQ in the germline V gene. CDR3 length: 14 amino acids. The CDR3 DNA reads as TGCGCCAGCAGCTTGGGGACAGCGAACACTGAAGCTTTCTTT. Translated: CASSLGTANTEAFF.

The rearrangement links TRBV15 to TRBJ2-2; D is undetermined. This CDR3 region has 14 residues. V was clipped by 7 bases and J by 1 base, with 10 bases between them. Germline V lookup: CDR1 LNHNV, CDR2 YYDKDF (reference sequence). DNA for the CDR3: TGTGCCACCAAAGGCGGATGGAACACCGGGGAGCTGTTTTTT. It translates to CATKGGWNTGELFF.

For this clone: The same CDR3 can be traced to other DNA sequences in this sample. This chain connects TRBV7-2 to TRBJ2-3; D perhaps matches TRBD2 (7 bases). V lost 0 bases and J lost 3, with 10 bases in between. CDR1 and CDR2 from the germline V gene are SGHTA and FQGNSA. The CDR3 contains 15 residues. As DNA, the CDR3 is TGTGCCAGCAGCTTAGCGGGGGGGCCTACAGATACGCAGTATTTT. Protein sequence: CASSLAGGPTDTQYF.

The chain uses TRBV7-3 and TRBJ2-3; the D gene is possibly TRBD1 (7 bases). This CDR3 region has 16 residues. V shed 5 bases and J shed 4 bases, with 19 bases lying between them. The V gene's germline CDR1 is SGHTA and CDR2 FQGTGA. For the CDR3, the DNA is TGTGCCAGCAGCCCCTACGGCGGCAGGGGGGCAGATACGCAGTATTTT. This sequence encodes CASSPYGGRGADTQYF. The whole variable domain, filled in from reference TRBV7-3 and TRBJ2-3, reads GAGVSQTPSNKVTEKGKYVELRCDPISGHTALYWYRQSLGQGPEFLIYFQGTGAADDSGLPNDRFFAVRPEGSVSTLKIQRTERGDSAVYLCASSPYGGRGADTQYFGPGTRLTVL.

The rearrangement uses TRBV15 and TRBJ2-5; possible D gene TRBD2, 7 bases. The V end lost 5 bases, the J end lost 3 bases, and 16 bases lay between the germline ends. Germline assignment: CDR1 LNHNV and CDR2 YYDKDF (reference sequence). This CDR3 is 15 amino acids long. The CDR3 nucleotides read TGTGCCACCAGCCTCTTCCGGGGGGCGGAAGAGACCCAGTACTTC. It codes for CATSLFRGAEETQYF.

V usage is TRBV9 and J usage is TRBJ2-1; tentatively, D is TRBD1 (6 bases). V shed 4 bases and J shed 8 bases, with 13 bases lying between them. The CDR3 is 13 amino acids. The V gene's germline CDR1 is SGDLS and CDR2 YYNGEE. CDR3: CASSSNSGDEQFF. CDR3 coding DNA: TGTGCCAGCAGCTCAAATTCAGGGGATGAGCAGTTCTTC.

The genes are TRBV7-3 and TRBJ2-5; perhaps TRBD2 as D (6 bases). Deletions cut 2 bases from V and 0 bases from J, with 10 bases between. Germline V CDR1 and CDR2: SGHTA, FQGTGA. The CDR3 spans 15 residues. DNA of the CDR3: TGTGCCAGCAGCTTATGGCGGGGAAACCAAGAGACCCAGTACTTC. Translated, it gives CASSLWRGNQETQYF. The full variable domain, rest sourced from reference TRBV7-3 and TRBJ2-5, is GAGVSQTPSNKVTEKGKYVELRCDPISGHTALYWYRQSLGQGPEFLIYFQGTGAADDSGLPNDRFFAVRPEGSVSTLKIQRTERGDSAVYLCASSLWRGNQETQYFGPGTRLLVL.

This chain uses TRBV5-4 with TRBJ2-3, with 10 bases identical to TRBD2. The junction had 9 bases not matched to a gene; V was cut back by 4 bases and J by 4 bases. The CDR3 sequence is 16 residues long. Germline CDR1 and CDR2: SGHNT and YYREEE (reference sequence). The CDR3 loop reads CASSGRSGGGPDTQYF. DNA for the CDR3: TGTGCCAGCAGCGGGAGGAGCGGGGGGGGGCCAGATACGCAGTATTTT.

The rearrangement links TRBV7-2 to TRBJ2-1, with 8 bases fitting TRBD1. The CDR3 is 15 amino acids. In germline, CDR1 is SGHTA, CDR2 FQGNSA. J was trimmed by 2 bases and V by 4 bases; bases with no gene match: 4. CDR3 sequence (DNA): TGTGCCAGCAGCTGGACAGGGAGCCCCTACAATGAGCAGTTCTTC. Translated: CASSWTGSPYNEQFF.

This rearrangement joins TRBV7-7 to TRBJ2-5; TRBD1 aligns across 7 bases. The CDR3 runs 13 residues. The ends lost 5 bases at V and 2 bases at J; junction bases unmatched: 2. CDR1 and CDR2 (germline): SSHAT, FNYEAQ (reference sequence). In DNA, the CDR3 is TGTGCCAGCAGCCTGGACAGGCAAGAGACCCAGTACTTC. It translates to CASSLDRQETQYF.

The chain is built from TRBV5-1 and TRBJ1-6; D remains unclear. The V end was cut by 4 bases, the J end by 5 bases, with 19 bases between. Germline V gives CDR1 SGHRS, CDR2 YFSETQ. This CDR3 comprises 17 residues. CDR3 protein: CASSARRDSTNNSPLHF. The CDR3 nucleotides are TGCGCCAGCAGCGCAAGGCGGGATAGCACTAATAATTCACCCCTCCACTTT.

The chain recombines TRBV13 with TRBJ1-2; D ambiguous. CDR3 length: 15 residues. The germline V gene encodes CDR1 PRHDT and CDR2 FYEKMQ (reference sequence). Trimming shortened V by 4 bases and J by 7 bases, and 19 bases separated the two germline ends. CDR3 sequence: CASSSRNLDIFGYTF. Written as DNA, the CDR3 is TGTGCCAGCAGCTCCCGGAATCTTGACATTTTTGGCTACACCTTC.

This rearrangement joins TRBV5-4 to TRBJ2-1; 8 nucleotides agree with TRBD2. In germline, CDR1 is SGHNT, CDR2 YYREEE (reference sequence). The ends lost 4 bases at V and 4 bases at J; junction bases unmatched: 7. CDR3 length equals 15 residues. CDR3 loop: CASSLDSGEYNEQFF. In nucleotides, the CDR3 is TGTGCCAGCAGCCTCGATAGCGGGGAGTACAATGAGCAGTTCTTC.

The chain recombines TRBV19 with TRBJ2-2; D is unclear. Trimming cost V 0 bases and J 7 bases, with 12 bases left between them. The CDR3 totals 15 residues. Germline V CDR1 and CDR2: LNHDA, SQIVND (reference sequence). This CDR3 reads CASSIDDRGVGELFF. The CDR3 DNA follows: TGTGCCAGTAGTATAGACGACCGTGGAGTCGGGGAGCTGTTTTTT.

The chain carries TRBV5-1 and TRBJ1-1; 8 bases line up with TRBD1. Trimming took 4 bases from V and 5 from J; bases not matched to a gene: 4. Germline-derived CDR1 and CDR2 are SGHRS and YFSETQ. The CDR3 is 13 amino acids. As DNA, the CDR3 is TGCGCCAGCAGCACCGGACAGGGAACTGAAGCTTTCTTT. This codes for CASSTGQGTEAFF.

This chain links TRBV10-3 with TRBJ1-1, with 10 bases identical to TRBD1. The length of the CDR3 is 15 residues. J gave up 8 bases and V 3 bases, and 9 bases lay outside the gene matches. The germline gives CDR1 ENHRY, CDR2 SYGVKD. CDR3 bases: TGTGCCATCAGTGACCCGGGACAGGGGAATTGGGAAGCTTTCTTT. Encoded protein: CAISDPGQGNWEAFF.

The chain has TRBV4-1 and TRBJ1-5; 9 positions match TRBD1. CDR3 length: 15 amino acids. Germline lookup yields CDR1 MGHRA and CDR2 YSYEKL. With V trimmed by 3 bases and J by 7 bases, 7 bases remained unmatched. The DNA for the CDR3 is TGCGCCAGCAGCCAGATGACAGGGGGGGAACAGCCCCAGCATTTT. Protein: CASSQMTGGEQPQHF.

The chain is built from TRBV7-9 and TRBJ2-1; 13 bases fit TRBD2. Unmatched junction bases numbered 8, after V lost 5 bases and J lost 7 bases. The CDR3 length is 16 residues. The germline V gene encodes CDR1 SEHNR and CDR2 FQNEAQ (reference sequence). The CDR3 is CASSPGLAGVRNEQFF. Here the CDR3 DNA reads TGTGCCAGCAGCCCCGGACTAGCGGGGGTTAGAAATGAGCAGTTCTTC.

The V call is TRBV18, the J call TRBJ2-5; no reliable D call. The CDR3 is 14 residues long. Germline V lookup: CDR1 KGHSH, CDR2 LQKENI. The V gene lost 0 bases and the J gene lost 4 bases, with 9 bases spanning the gap. The CDR3 loop is CASSPPSPVETQYF. DNA of the CDR3: TGTGCCAGCTCACCACCTAGTCCCGTAGAGACCCAGTACTTC. The complete variable domain, with remaining parts taken from reference TRBV18 and TRBJ2-5, reads NAGVMQNPRHLVRRRGQEARLRCSPMKGHSHVYWYRQLPEEGLKFMVYLQKENIIDESGMPKERFSAEFPKEGPSILRIQQVVRGDSAAYFCASSPPSPVETQYFGPGTRLLVL.

The V and J genes are TRBV5-1 and TRBJ1-3, with a possible D match to TRBD1 (5 bases). CDR1 is SGHRS, CDR2 YFSETQ, per germline. Trimming took off 0 bases at V and 4 bases at J, with 8 bases between the two ends. The CDR3 sequence is 14 residues long. The CDR3 is CASSLGGEGNTIYF. CDR3 nucleotide sequence: TGCGCCAGCAGCTTGGGGGGCGAAGGAAACACCATATATTTT.

V and J are TRBV9 and TRBJ2-1; possible D gene TRBD2, 5 bases. V was clipped by 3 bases and J by 4 bases, with 8 bases between them. CDR1 SGDLS and CDR2 YYNGEE come from the germline V gene. This CDR3 is built from 13 residues. The CDR3 spells CASSAEGYNEQFF. Written as DNA, the CDR3 is TGTGCCAGCAGCGCCGAGGGTTACAATGAGCAGTTCTTC. The full variable domain, with the rest looked up from reference TRBV9 and TRBJ2-1, is DSGVTQTPKHLITATGQRVTLRCSPRSGDLSVYWYQQSLDQGLQFLIQYYNGEERAKGNILERFSAQQFPDLHSELNLSSLELGDSALYFCASSAEGYNEQFFGPGTRLTVL.

CDR3 sequence: CASSESGVAKNIQYF. DNA for the CDR3: TGTGCCAGCAGTGAGTCAGGGGTAGCCAAAAACATTCAGTACTTC. This chain connects TRBV25-1 to TRBJ2-4; perhaps TRBD1 as D (6 bases). The V gene's germline CDR1 is MGHDK and CDR2 SYGVNS. The CDR3 length is 15 residues. Between the trimmed V and J ends, which lost 3 bases and 0 bases, there was a span of 9 bases.

The V gene is TRBV10-3, the J gene TRBJ1-1, with 9 nucleotides matching TRBD1. CDR1 and CDR2 from the germline V gene are ENHRY and SYGVKD. The length of the CDR3 is 13 residues. The J segment lost 4 bases and the V segment lost 11 bases, leaving 8 bases of the junction unmatched. The chain's CDR3 is CASGTGPRTEAFF. The CDR3 bases are TGTGCCTCCGGGACAGGGCCACGCACTGAAGCTTTCTTT.